The next 28 T cell receptor beta chains were all read from a single sample in a study of blood T cell repertoires in COVID-19. Generated by immunoSEQ multiplex PCR, the TCRdb table keeps only in-frame clones and is missing some. The sample contains roughly 190,000 clones, around 87% of which appear only once. Sequences were obtained from PBMCs or T cells enriched from blood (not recorded which). Receptor source: a woman aged 40 to 50 in a cohort exposed to, infected with or recovered from COVID-19 (not recorded which).

The chain couples TRBV10-3 to TRBJ2-3, with TRBD2 identical over 11 bases. The germline CDR1 and CDR2 sequences are ENHRY and SYGVKD. J gave up 0 bases and V 2 bases, and 1 base lay outside the gene matches. CDR3 size: 16 residues. Here the CDR3 reads CAISETSGGSTDTQYF. In DNA form, the CDR3 reads TGTGCCATCAGTGAGACTAGCGGGGGCAGCACAGATACGCAGTATTTT.

The chain is built from TRBV7-9 and TRBJ2-1, with D perhaps TRBD1 (5 bases). This CDR3 region has 15 residues. Germline CDR1 is SEHNR and CDR2 is FQNEAQ (reference sequence). The V and J ends lost 5 bases and 1 base respectively, with 12 bases between them. The CDR3 DNA reads as TGTGCCAGCAGCAAGCAGGGTGGGTCCTACAATGAGCAGTTCTTC. This sequence encodes CASSKQGGSYNEQFF.

This clone was found many times. The rearrangement uses TRBV5-8 and TRBJ2-3; 7 positions match TRBD1. Trimming took 7 bases from V and 1 from J; bases not matched to a gene: 3. This CDR3 spans 13 amino acids. Germline CDR1 and CDR2: SGHTS and YDEGEE. The CDR3, as DNA: TGTGCCAGCGGGACAGCGGGCACAGATACGCAGTATTTT. Residues: CASGTAGTDTQYF.

V is TRBV25-1 and J is TRBJ1-6, with D perhaps matching TRBD1 (6 bases). CDR3 length: 15 residues. Trimming took 4 bases from V and 9 from J, leaving 16 bases between them. Germline CDR1 MGHDK, CDR2 SYGVNS. CDR3 loop: CASSVGQYGGSPLHF. The CDR3 DNA sequence: TGTGCCAGCAGTGTCGGACAGTACGGTGGTTCACCCCTCCACTTT.

This chain uses TRBV7-9 with TRBJ1-2, with TRBD1 identical over 8 bases. J was trimmed by 2 bases and V by 3 bases; bases with no gene match: 2. The CDR3 totals 14 residues. CDR1 SEHNR and CDR2 FQNEAQ come from the germline V gene (reference sequence). CDR3 DNA: TGTGCCAGCAGCTTGACAGGGGAAAACTATGGCTACACCTTC. Encoded protein: CASSLTGENYGYTF.

The V and J genes are TRBV21-1 and TRBJ2-2; TRBD1, the table's D call, was not compared with the DNA. TRBV21-1 constitutes a pseudogene. The CDR3 is made up of 16 amino acids. This CDR3 is CASHMVGAIDTGELFF. The DNA of the CDR3 is TGTGCCAGCCATATGGTGGGGGCGATCGACACCGGGGAGCTGTTTTTT.

The chain recombines TRBV10-1 with TRBJ2-2; 14 nucleotides agree with TRBD2. The length of the CDR3 is 16 residues. The germline V gene encodes CDR1 WNHNN and CDR2 SYGVQD (reference sequence). V lost 8 bases, J lost 4 bases, and 6 bases stayed unmatched. CDR3 DNA sequence: TGCGCCAGCGGGGGACTAGCGGGAGAGGTCACCGGGGAGCTGTTTTTT. As protein: CASGGLAGEVTGELFF.

This clone is a singleton in its sample. The V and J genes are TRBV5-1 and TRBJ2-7; 13 nucleotides agree with TRBD2. Per germline, CDR1 SGHRS and CDR2 YFSETQ. With V trimmed by 2 bases and J by 5 bases, 4 bases remained unmatched. The CDR3 extends over 15 amino acids. The CDR3 sequence: CASSFTSGGAHEQYF. For the CDR3, the DNA is TGCGCCAGCAGCTTTACTAGCGGGGGGGCCCACGAGCAGTACTTC.

This chain uses TRBV4-1 with TRBJ2-5; 10 nucleotides agree with TRBD2. The CDR3 is 16 amino acids. Trimming at V came to 1 base and at J to 1 base, leaving 3 bases not matched to a gene. CDR1 is MGHRA and CDR2 is YSYEKL in the germline V gene. CDR3 sequence (DNA): TGCGCCAGCAGCCAAGTCCTAGCGGGGGCCCAAGAGACCCAGTACTTC. It is translated as CASSQVLAGAQETQYF.

The chain joins TRBV3-1 (or the pseudogene TRBV3-2) to TRBJ2-1; D might be TRBD2 (5 bases). The CDR3 length is 14 residues. V lost 1 base to trimming and J lost 6 bases, with 10 bases between them. Germline CDR1 LGHDT, CDR2 YNNKEL (reference sequence). The CDR3 nucleotides are TGTGCCAGCAGCCAAGCGGACTCTTTCAATGAGCAGTTCTTC. It codes for CASSQADSFNEQFF.

The genes are TRBV27 and TRBJ2-3; 12 bases agree with TRBD2. CDR1 is MNHEY, CDR2 SMNVEV, per germline (reference sequence). Trimming at V came to 6 bases and at J to 1 base, leaving 11 bases not matched to a gene. The CDR3 consists of 18 residues. CDR3 sequence reads: CASSRTSGALRGTDTQYF. As DNA, the CDR3 is TGTGCCAGCAGCCGGACTAGCGGGGCTTTACGGGGCACAGATACGCAGTATTTT.

The chain couples TRBV7-2 to TRBJ2-3; 8 positions agree with TRBD2. With V trimmed by 2 bases and J by 1 base, 11 bases remained unmatched. This CDR3 comprises 18 residues. Germline CDR1 reads SGHTA; CDR2 reads FQGNSA. The CDR3 nucleotides are TGTGCCAGCAGCTTAACTTGGGGAGCGGGAGAGGGCACAGATACGCAGTATTTT. Protein: CASSLTWGAGEGTDTQYF.

The rearrangement links TRBV19 to TRBJ1-3; 8 bases match TRBD1. CDR1 LNHDA and CDR2 SQIVND come from the germline V gene (reference sequence). Losses at the gene ends were 7 bases for V and 2 bases for J; bases not matched to a gene: 4. The CDR3 is 14 residues long. CDR3 DNA sequence: TGTGCCAGTACCCAGGGGGCCGCTGGAAACACCATATATTTT. It encodes CASTQGAAGNTIYF.

The V and J genes are TRBV12-5 and TRBJ1-4; D is perhaps TRBD1 (5 bases). Trimming removed 5 bases at V and 6 bases at J, with 16 bases between. The length of the CDR3 is 15 residues. CDR1 and CDR2 (germline): LGHNT, FRNRAP. The CDR3 region is CASGAPDSLHEKLFF. CDR3 in DNA: TGTGCTAGTGGTGCCCCCGACAGTTTACATGAAAAACTGTTTTTT.

The rearrangement joins TRBV2 to TRBJ1-5; 7 bases map to TRBD1. Per germline, CDR1 SNHLY and CDR2 FYNNEI. The CDR3 is 14 amino acids. V dropped 6 bases and J dropped 2; count of bases not matched to a gene: 4. CDR3 bases: TGTGCCAGCAGACACAGGGGAGGCAATCAGCCCCAGCATTTT. This translates into CASRHRGGNQPQHF.

The chain couples TRBV4-1 to TRBJ2-1; D is possibly TRBD2 (6 bases). Germline CDR1 is MGHRA and CDR2 is YSYEKL. V gave up 0 bases and J gave up 9 bases, with 15 bases separating them. The CDR3 loop spans 15 amino acids. CDR3 residues: CASSQDIRPGGEQFF. The DNA for the CDR3 is TGCGCCAGCAGCCAAGATATACGACCCGGGGGTGAGCAGTTCTTC.

This clone has a handful of counts. This chain links TRBV27 with TRBJ1-2; tentative D call: TRBD1 (5 bases). Germline V gene data show CDR1 as MNHEY and CDR2 as SMNVEV (reference sequence). This CDR3 contains 15 residues. V lost 7 bases and J lost 4, with 19 bases in between. This chain's CDR3 is CASINGGTAGYGYTF. CDR3 nucleotide sequence: TGTGCCAGCATCAATGGGGGGACGGCCGGCTATGGCTACACCTTC.

V gene TRBV11-2 combines with J gene TRBJ1-1; D unclear. Germline CDR1 is SGHAT and CDR2 is FQNNGV. V was cut by 5 bases and J by 1 base, with 8 bases left in between. This CDR3 is 13 amino acids long. This CDR3 is CASSLTSNTEAFF. In nucleotides, the CDR3 is TGTGCCAGCAGCCTCACATCGAACACTGAAGCTTTCTTT.

The V call is TRBV11-2, the J call TRBJ2-7; possible D gene TRBD1, 6 bases. V lost 0 bases and J 3 bases, leaving 12 bases between the germline ends. Germline V gene lookup returns CDR1 SGHAT and CDR2 FQNNGV. The CDR3 contains 15 residues. The CDR3 protein is CASSLEAQGIYEQYF. The CDR3 DNA is TGTGCCAGCAGCTTAGAGGCCCAGGGGATCTACGAGCAGTACTTC.

V is TRBV19 and J is TRBJ1-5, with TRBD1 as a possible D gene (6 bases). The ends were cut back, 3 bases at V and 6 bases at J, with 9 bases in the middle. Germline lookup yields CDR1 LNHDA and CDR2 SQIVND (reference sequence). The CDR3 is 13 amino acids. The CDR3 reads CASSMGATQPQHF. In nucleotides, the CDR3 is TGTGCCAGTAGTATGGGGGCGACTCAGCCCCAGCATTTT.

The chain links TRBV7-2 to TRBJ2-2; 9 bases are a match to TRBD2. Unmatched junction bases numbered 9, after V lost 9 bases and J lost 4 bases. The CDR3 extends over 15 amino acids. Germline V gene lookup returns CDR1 SGHTA and CDR2 FQGNSA. Here the CDR3 reads CARHVAGAITGELFF. The CDR3 coding sequence is TGTGCCAGGCACGTAGCGGGGGCCATCACCGGGGAGCTGTTTTTT. Together with reference TRBV7-2 and TRBJ2-2, the CDR3 gives the full variable domain: GAGVSQSPSNKVTEKGKDVELRCDPISGHTALYWYRQSLGQGLEFLIYFQGNSAPDKSGLPSDRFSAERTGGSVSTLTIQRTQQEDSAVYLCARHVAGAITGELFFGEGSRLTVL.

The rearrangement uses TRBV5-1 and TRBJ1-1; D is possibly TRBD1 (6 bases). With 0 bases removed from V and 2 bases from J, the gap between germline ends came to 11 bases. Germline V gives CDR1 SGHRS, CDR2 YFSETQ. This CDR3 has 15 residues. The CDR3 sequence is CASSLVPDSNTEAFF. The CDR3 bases are TGCGCCAGCAGCTTGGTACCGGACAGTAACACTGAAGCTTTCTTT.

The count of this clone is one. The V and J genes are TRBV5-6 and TRBJ2-1; D ambiguous. This CDR3 region has 12 residues. V was shortened by 3 bases and J by 6 bases, with 7 bases between the two germline ends. Germline CDR1 reads SGHDT; CDR2 reads YYEEEE. The CDR3, as DNA: TGTGCCAGCAGCTCGCTAGGCAATGAGCAGTTCTTC. Translation: CASSSLGNEQFF.

The chain recombines TRBV27 with TRBJ2-5; 8 positions agree with TRBD1. This CDR3 has 13 residues. V shed 6 bases, J shed 5 bases, and the junction held 5 bases outside the gene matches. From germline, CDR1 is MNHEY and CDR2 SMNVEV (reference sequence). CDR3 sequence: CASSPGGGETQYF. Written as DNA, the CDR3 is TGTGCCAGCAGCCCAGGGGGCGGGGAGACCCAGTACTTC.

J is TRBJ2-3 and V is TRBV28; a weak D match, TRBD1 (7 bases). Trimming took 5 bases from V and 1 from J, leaving 13 bases between them. CDR3 length: 15 residues. CDR1 is MDHEN and CDR2 is SYDVKM in the germline V gene. CDR3 residues: CASSPQGGRTDTQYF. The DNA of the CDR3 is TGTGCCAGCAGTCCGCAGGGGGGCCGCACAGATACGCAGTATTTT.

The V and J genes are TRBV7-8 and TRBJ2-1; the match to TRBD2 covers 9 bases. Germline V gene sequence: CDR1 SGHVS, CDR2 FQNEAQ. J was trimmed by 4 bases and V by 5 bases; bases with no gene match: 9. The CDR3 loop spans 16 amino acids. CDR3 loop: CASSPHSGRLYNEQFF. As DNA, the CDR3 is TGTGCCAGCAGCCCACATAGCGGGAGATTGTACAATGAGCAGTTCTTC.

The chain links TRBV11-2 to TRBJ2-7; 12 bases fit TRBD2. V lost 1 base and J lost 1; bases outside the gene matches: 2. This CDR3 contains 16 residues. Germline-derived CDR1 and CDR2 are SGHAT and FQNNGV. CDR3 sequence: CASSLVTSGGSYEQYF. CDR3 DNA sequence: TGTGCCAGCAGCTTAGTGACTAGCGGGGGTTCCTACGAGCAGTACTTC.

The chain joins TRBV2 to TRBJ2-2, with 9 positions matching TRBD1. The CDR3 consists of 14 residues. After removal of 7 bases from V and 6 bases from J, the junction contained 6 bases not matched to a gene. Per the germline V gene, CDR1 is SNHLY and CDR2 is FYNNEI. In DNA, the CDR3 is TGTGCCAGCACCCGGGACAGGGAAGCCGGGGAGCTGTTTTTT. Its protein product is CASTRDREAGELFF.